This TCR beta chain was recovered during a study of shared clonotypes between healthy human individuals. Study background: Donors, aged 18 to 49, were a couple of women and three men.

Unsorted PBMC DNA was sequenced on ten immunoSEQ deep assay plates. Original methodology: As immunoSEQ supplied junction-only sequences (without quality scores), filtering differed. The protocol was immunoSEQ multiplex PCR, while the TCRdb copy is restricted to in-frame clones and leaves out a portion. That table furnishes V, J and clone size, whereas the DNA furnished D and trimming. The data show 490,000 or so clones, 75% to 85% seen once. The CDR3 contains 14 residues. V lost 1 base to trimming and J lost 8 bases; unmatched junction nucleotides: 7. The V gene's germline CDR1 is GTSNPN and CDR2 SVGIG (reference sequence). Worth noting for this clone: The antigen is unknown.

Overall study findings and caveats: In this cohort, only blood was sampled, and tissue repertoires likely differ.

The TCR comes from a woman between 40 and 55 years old in good health. Some clones in this sample may be carry-over from other donors' samples. Sample: PBMCs. The chain recombines TRBV30 with TRBJ1-4, with TRBD1 matching over 7 bases. CDR3 in amino acids: CAWSGGQVGEKLFF. DNA of the CDR3: TGTGCCTGGAGTGGAGGACAGGTTGGAGAAAAACTGTTTTTT.